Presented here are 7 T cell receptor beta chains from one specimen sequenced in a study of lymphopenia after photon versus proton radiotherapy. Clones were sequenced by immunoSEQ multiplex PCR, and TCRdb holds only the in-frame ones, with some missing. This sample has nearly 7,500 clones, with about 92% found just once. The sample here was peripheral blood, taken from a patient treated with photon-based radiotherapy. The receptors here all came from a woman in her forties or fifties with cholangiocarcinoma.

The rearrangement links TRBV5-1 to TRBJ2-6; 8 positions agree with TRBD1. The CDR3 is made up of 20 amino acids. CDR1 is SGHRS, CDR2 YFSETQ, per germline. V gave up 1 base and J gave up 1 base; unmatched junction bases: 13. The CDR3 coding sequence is TGCGCCAGCAGCTTGTTCCCGGGACAGGAGGGGTCTTCTGGGGCCAACGTCCTGACTTTC. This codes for CASSLFPGQEGSSGANVLTF.

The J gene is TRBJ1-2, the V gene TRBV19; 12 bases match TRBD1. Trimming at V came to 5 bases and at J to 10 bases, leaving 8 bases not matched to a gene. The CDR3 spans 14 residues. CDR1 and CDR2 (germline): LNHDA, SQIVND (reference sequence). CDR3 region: CASSFRDRGLIYTF. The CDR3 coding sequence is TGTGCCAGTAGTTTCCGGGACAGGGGGCTGATCTACACCTTC.

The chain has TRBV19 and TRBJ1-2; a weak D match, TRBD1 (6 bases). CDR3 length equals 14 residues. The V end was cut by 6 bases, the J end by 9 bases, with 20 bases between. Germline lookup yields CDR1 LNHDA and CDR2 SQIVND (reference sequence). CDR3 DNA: TGTGCCAGTAGCCTCGAGAGGGGGGGTATGAGCTACACCTTC. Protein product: CASSLERGGMSYTF.

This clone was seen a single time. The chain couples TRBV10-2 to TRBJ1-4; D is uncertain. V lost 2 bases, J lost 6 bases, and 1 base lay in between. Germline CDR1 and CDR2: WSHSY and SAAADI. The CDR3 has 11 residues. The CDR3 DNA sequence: TGCGCCAGCAGTGAGGATGAAAAACTGTTTTTT. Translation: CASSEDEKLFF.

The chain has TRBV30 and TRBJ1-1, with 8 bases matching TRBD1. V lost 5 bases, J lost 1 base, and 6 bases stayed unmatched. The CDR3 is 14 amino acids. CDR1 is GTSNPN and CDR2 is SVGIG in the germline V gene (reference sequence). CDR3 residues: CAWDRQGSNTEAFF. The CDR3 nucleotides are TGTGCCTGGGACCGACAGGGGTCGAACACTGAAGCTTTCTTT.

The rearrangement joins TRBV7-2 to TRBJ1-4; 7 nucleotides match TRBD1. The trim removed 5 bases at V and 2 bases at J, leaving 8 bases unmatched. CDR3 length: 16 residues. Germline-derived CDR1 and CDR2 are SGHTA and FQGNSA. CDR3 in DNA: TGTGCCAGCAGCCCGGAGACAGGGTTCACTAATGAAAAACTGTTTTTT. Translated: CASSPETGFTNEKLFF.

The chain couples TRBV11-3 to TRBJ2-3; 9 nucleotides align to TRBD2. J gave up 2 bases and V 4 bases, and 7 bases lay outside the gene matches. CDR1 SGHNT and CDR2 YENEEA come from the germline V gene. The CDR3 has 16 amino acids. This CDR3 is CASSSGGGANTDTQYF. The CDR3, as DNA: TGTGCCAGCAGCTCTGGCGGGGGGGCCAACACAGATACGCAGTATTTT.